These T cell receptor beta chains were read from a single sample in a study of post-analysis software for immune sequencing data. TCRdb re-analysed the PCR reads in MiXCR, keeping a single row per CDR3 protein. Counted here are approximately 630,000 distinct CDR3 sequences, 59% occurring once; the ten biggest clones make up roughly 12%. Sequenced input: blood. The receptors were sampled from a girl aged 2 to 10 with multiple sclerosis. CDR3s include the opening cysteine and the closing phenylalanine or tryptophan. The order of the fields is V gene, J gene, D gene, clone size, CDR3 DNA, CDR3 protein. A D gene is named only where the DNA matches it firmly. Clone size is not always given. Where it is, it says once, few, many or a class for expanded clones.

v_call: TRBV29-1
j_call: TRBJ2-5
d_call: NA
clone_size: NA
cdr3_nt: TGCAGCGTTGAAGATACTTTAAGGTCATTAGAGACCCAGTACTTC
cdr3_aa: CSVEDTLRSLETQYF

v_call: TRBV3-1
j_call: TRBJ2-4
d_call: NA
clone_size: NA
cdr3_nt: TGTGCCAGCGCGATAGGTGTGGCCAAAAGCATTCAGTACTTC
cdr3_aa: CASAIGVAKSIQYF

v_call: TRBV24-1
j_call: TRBJ2-1
d_call: TRBD2
clone_size: NA
cdr3_nt: TGTGCCACCAGTGTACTAGCGGGAGGCAGGGGTGAGCAGTTCTTC
cdr3_aa: CATSVLAGGRGEQFF

v_call: TRBV11-2
j_call: TRBJ2-2
d_call: TRBD2
clone_size: NA
cdr3_nt: TGTGCCAGCAGCCGGACTAGCGGGGAAGGGGAGCTGTTTTTT
cdr3_aa: CASSRTSGEGELFF

v_call: TRBV2
j_call: TRBJ2-7
d_call: TRBD1
clone_size: NA
cdr3_nt: TGTGCCAGCAGAGGACAGGGGAGACACGAGCAGTACTTC
cdr3_aa: CASRGQGRHEQYF

v_call: TRBV18
j_call: TRBJ1-1
d_call: TRBD1
clone_size: once
cdr3_nt: TGTGCCAGCCCACCGAGGACAGGGGTGATCACTGAAGCTTTCTTT
cdr3_aa: CASPPRTGVITEAFF

v_call: TRBV28
j_call: TRBJ2-5
d_call: TRBD2
clone_size: few
cdr3_nt: TGTGCCAGCAGTTTCGTAGCGGGAGTGGGCGTGGAGACCCAGTACTTC
cdr3_aa: CASSFVAGVGVETQYF

v_call: TRBV29-1
j_call: TRBJ2-5
d_call: TRBD1
clone_size: few
cdr3_nt: TGCAGCGTTGAAGATCGGGGACAGGGCTCCGGAGAGACCCAGTACTTC
cdr3_aa: CSVEDRGQGSGETQYF

v_call: TRBV12-3/TRBV12-4
j_call: TRBJ2-1
d_call: NA
clone_size: few
cdr3_nt: TGTGCCAGCAGTTTATCTAGCGAGAGCCATGAGCAGTTCTTC
cdr3_aa: CASSLSSESHEQFF

v_call: TRBV10-3
j_call: TRBJ1-4
d_call: TRBD1
clone_size: few
cdr3_nt: TGTGCCATCAGTGACCCGGGACAGCAGGAAAAACTGTTTTTT
cdr3_aa: CAISDPGQQEKLFF

v_call: TRBV20-1
j_call: TRBJ1-6
d_call: TRBD1
clone_size: once
cdr3_nt: TGCAGTGCTAGAGATCCCCAGGGGGATAATTCACCCCTCCACTTT
cdr3_aa: CSARDPQGDNSPLHF

v_call: TRBV20-1
j_call: TRBJ2-7
d_call: TRBD1
clone_size: NA
cdr3_nt: TGCAGTGCTAGTGGGCCCTGGACAGGGGGGGGCTACAATGAGCAGTACTTC
cdr3_aa: CSASGPWTGGGYNEQYF

v_call: TRBV13
j_call: TRBJ2-1
d_call: NA
clone_size: NA
cdr3_nt: TGTGCCAGCAGCTTATGGCCCTACAATGAGCAGTTCTTC
cdr3_aa: CASSLWPYNEQFF

v_call: TRBV20-1
j_call: TRBJ2-1
d_call: TRBD2
clone_size: NA
cdr3_nt: TGCAGTGCCATCGGACTAGCCTTAGGGGTTGAGCAGTTCTTC
cdr3_aa: CSAIGLALGVEQFF

v_call: TRBV29-1
j_call: TRBJ2-7
d_call: NA
clone_size: NA
cdr3_nt: TGCAGCGTTGGGGAGACGGGGGAGTCCTACGAGCAGTACTTC
cdr3_aa: CSVGETGESYEQYF

v_call: TRBV5-6
j_call: TRBJ1-2
d_call: NA
clone_size: NA
cdr3_nt: TGTGCCAGCACCACCCATTGGGACTCTGGCTACACCTTC
cdr3_aa: CASTTHWDSGYTF

v_call: TRBV29-1
j_call: TRBJ2-5
d_call: NA
clone_size: NA
cdr3_nt: TGCAGCGTTGACCCAGAGACCCAGTACTTC
cdr3_aa: CSVDPETQYF

v_call: TRBV7-9
j_call: TRBJ2-4
d_call: TRBD1
clone_size: NA
cdr3_nt: TGTGCCAGCAGCGCGGACAGGGTGGATGTGGGCATTCAGTACTTC
cdr3_aa: CASSADRVDVGIQYF

v_call: TRBV7-3
j_call: TRBJ1-1
d_call: NA
clone_size: NA
cdr3_nt: TGTGCCAGCAGCCCAACTCCGGGACCTAACACTGAAGCTTTCTTT
cdr3_aa: CASSPTPGPNTEAFF

v_call: TRBV20-1
j_call: TRBJ1-2
d_call: TRBD1
clone_size: few
cdr3_nt: TGCAGTGCTATGACAGGGGGAGCCACGGGGTATGGCTACACCTTC
cdr3_aa: CSAMTGGATGYGYTF

v_call: TRBV12-3/TRBV12-4
j_call: TRBJ1-5
d_call: NA
clone_size: NA
cdr3_nt: TGTGCCAGCAGTTTAAGGGGGATGGGCAATCAGCCCCAGCATTTT
cdr3_aa: CASSLRGMGNQPQHF

v_call: TRBV20-1
j_call: TRBJ2-1
d_call: NA
clone_size: NA
cdr3_nt: TGCAGTGCTAGAAGTTTGAGGGGAGGAACAGATACAAATGAGCAGTTCTTC
cdr3_aa: CSARSLRGGTDTNEQFF

v_call: TRBV5-1
j_call: TRBJ2-5
d_call: NA
clone_size: many
cdr3_nt: TGTGCCAGCAGTTTATCGGGGGAGACCCAGTACTTC
cdr3_aa: CASSLSGETQYF

v_call: TRBV5-1
j_call: TRBJ2-1
d_call: NA
clone_size: NA
cdr3_nt: TGCGCCAGCAGCTTGGTGGTAGCGACGAACAATGAGCAGTTCTTC
cdr3_aa: CASSLVVATNNEQFF

v_call: TRBV7-8
j_call: TRBJ2-1
d_call: NA
clone_size: many
cdr3_nt: TGTGCCAGCAGCTTAGACGTGACGAATGAGCAGTTCTTC
cdr3_aa: CASSLDVTNEQFF

v_call: TRBV20-1
j_call: TRBJ2-7
d_call: NA
clone_size: NA
cdr3_nt: TGCAGTGCTAGAGCCCCCCCCGGGGGAGGCGAGCAGTACTTC
cdr3_aa: CSARAPPGGGEQYF

v_call: TRBV4-1
j_call: TRBJ2-7
d_call: TRBD2
clone_size: few
cdr3_nt: TGCGCCAGCAGCCCCTTAGGGCTGGGAGGGGACTACGAGCAGTACTTC
cdr3_aa: CASSPLGLGGDYEQYF

v_call: TRBV25-1
j_call: TRBJ1-2
d_call: NA
clone_size: NA
cdr3_nt: TGTGCCAGCAGTGTTCAAGCGGGACCCTACTATGGCTACACCTTC
cdr3_aa: CASSVQAGPYYGYTF

v_call: TRBV12-3/TRBV12-4
j_call: TRBJ1-5
d_call: NA
clone_size: NA
cdr3_nt: TGTGCCAGCAGGCCGACAGGCGAGGGGGGGCCCCAGCATTTT
cdr3_aa: CASRPTGEGGPQHF

v_call: TRBV7-3
j_call: TRBJ2-1
d_call: TRBD2
clone_size: NA
cdr3_nt: TGTGCCAGCAGCTTAGGGACTAGCGGGAGGGCCATTAGTGATGAGCAGTTCTTC
cdr3_aa: CASSLGTSGRAISDEQFF

v_call: TRBV7-3
j_call: TRBJ2-7
d_call: TRBD2
clone_size: NA
cdr3_nt: TGTGCCAGCAGCTTACATGGCGGGAGCTCCTACGAGCAGTACTTC
cdr3_aa: CASSLHGGSSYEQYF

v_call: TRBV20-1
j_call: TRBJ1-2
d_call: NA
clone_size: few
cdr3_nt: TGCAGTGCCCAGACCCAAGCTAACTATGGCTACACCTTC
cdr3_aa: CSAQTQANYGYTF

v_call: TRBV3-1
j_call: TRBJ2-5
d_call: TRBD1
clone_size: few
cdr3_nt: TGTGCCAGCAGCCCCTCCGGACAGGGGGAATGGGAGACCCAGTACTTC
cdr3_aa: CASSPSGQGEWETQYF

v_call: TRBV5-5
j_call: TRBJ2-3
d_call: NA
clone_size: NA
cdr3_nt: TGTGCCAGCAGTCGACTTACAGATACGCAGTATTTT
cdr3_aa: CASSRLTDTQYF

v_call: TRBV6-5
j_call: TRBJ2-1
d_call: NA
clone_size: NA
cdr3_nt: TGTGCCAGCAGTCGGAGGCAGCACAATGAGCAGTTCTTC
cdr3_aa: CASSRRQHNEQFF

v_call: TRBV11-2
j_call: TRBJ1-1
d_call: TRBD1
clone_size: NA
cdr3_nt: TGTGCCAGCAGCGGGGGACAGTCTGCTTTCTTT
cdr3_aa: CASSGGQSAFF

v_call: TRBV12-3/TRBV12-4
j_call: TRBJ2-4
d_call: NA
clone_size: NA
cdr3_nt: TGTGCCAGCAGTTTAGCGCAAGGGGGTCGGGGCATTCAGTACTTC
cdr3_aa: CASSLAQGGRGIQYF

v_call: TRBV29-1
j_call: TRBJ1-1
d_call: TRBD1
clone_size: NA
cdr3_nt: TGCAGCGTGGCCCAGGGGGGGTGGAACACTGAAGCTTTCTTT
cdr3_aa: CSVAQGGWNTEAFF

v_call: TRBV5-1
j_call: TRBJ2-7
d_call: TRBD2
clone_size: once
cdr3_nt: TGCGCCAGCAGCCTATCGGGACTAGCGGGAGGGGTCTACAATGAGCAGTACTTC
cdr3_aa: CASSLSGLAGGVYNEQYF

v_call: TRBV5-1
j_call: TRBJ2-1
d_call: TRBD1
clone_size: NA
cdr3_nt: TGCGCCAGCAGCTTGGGCCGGGACAGGGCGAACAATGAGCAGTTCTTC
cdr3_aa: CASSLGRDRANNEQFF

v_call: TRBV20-1
j_call: TRBJ2-1
d_call: TRBD2
clone_size: NA
cdr3_nt: TGCAGTGCTACTCCGACTAGCGGTTACAATGAGCAGTTCTTC
cdr3_aa: CSATPTSGYNEQFF

v_call: TRBV6-6
j_call: TRBJ1-1
d_call: NA
clone_size: NA
cdr3_nt: TGTGCCAGCACGTTCGACCCTTTGAACACTGAAGCTTTCTTT
cdr3_aa: CASTFDPLNTEAFF

v_call: TRBV5-1
j_call: TRBJ2-1
d_call: NA
clone_size: NA
cdr3_nt: TGCGCCAGCAGCAGAAACAGGGTCCCCAATGAGCAGTTCTTC
cdr3_aa: CASSRNRVPNEQFF

v_call: TRBV5-1
j_call: TRBJ2-7
d_call: TRBD1
clone_size: few
cdr3_nt: TGCGCCAGCAGCCTTTCACGGGACAGGTACGCCTACGAGCAGTACTTC
cdr3_aa: CASSLSRDRYAYEQYF

v_call: TRBV5-5
j_call: TRBJ2-6
d_call: NA
clone_size: few
cdr3_nt: TGTGCCAGCAGCTTGGGGAGGGGCTCTGGGGCCAACGTCCTGACTTTC
cdr3_aa: CASSLGRGSGANVLTF